A selection of T cell receptor beta chains follows, all from one sample in a study of memory CD4+ T cells and cytomegalovirus serostatus. Some clones are missing from TCRdb's copy, which holds only in-frame ones; the method was immunoSEQ multiplex PCR. The table lists fewer than 35,000 clones, around 75% of them singletons. Material: memory CD4+ T cells from blood. These receptors originate from an adult in good health and CMV-seronegative. CDR3s include the opening cysteine and the closing phenylalanine or tryptophan. A D gene is named only where the DNA matches it firmly. Rows may omit the clone size; those that give it use once, few, many or a size class.

j_gene	abundance	v_gene	d_gene	CDR3aa	CDR3nt
TRBJ1-4	.	TRBV6-5	.	CASSYSAETEKLFF	TGTGCCAGCAGTTACTCGGCGGAAACGGAAAAACTGTTTTTT
TRBJ1-2	.	TRBV19	TRBD1	CASRPGTVGGYTF	TGTGCCAGTAGACCCGGGACAGTGGGCGGCTACACCTTC
TRBJ1-6	.	TRBV27	.	CASSDSANSPLHF	TGTGCCAGCAGTGACAGTGCGAATTCACCCCTCCACTTT
TRBJ1-2	.	TRBV6-1	.	CASSEELGKNYGYTF	TGTGCCAGCAGTGAAGAACTAGGGAAAAACTATGGCTACACCTTC
TRBJ1-1	few	TRBV5-5	.	CASSFEGMNTEAFF	TGTGCCAGCAGCTTCGAGGGGATGAACACTGAAGCTTTCTTT
TRBJ1-2	few	TRBV5-6	.	CASSLVAGWTHYGYTF	TGTGCCAGCAGCTTGGTTGCAGGTTGGACCCACTATGGCTACACCTTC
TRBJ2-7	.	TRBV6-5	TRBD1	CASSLGTGREQYF	TGTGCCAGCAGCTTGGGGACAGGGCGCGAGCAGTACTTC
TRBJ2-2	few	TRBV28	.	CASTRLVGQRELFF	TGTGCCAGCACCCGACTTGTCGGTCAGAGGGAGCTGTTTTTT
TRBJ2-1	.	TRBV7-2	.	CASSLIRGGEQFF	TGTGCCAGCAGCTTAATAAGGGGAGGAGAGCAGTTCTTC
TRBJ2-3	.	TRBV11-3	.	CASSQEGGLTDTQYF	TGTGCCAGCAGCCAGGAGGGGGGACTCACAGATACGCAGTATTTT
TRBJ1-2	.	TRBV5-1	.	CASSLAGRANGYTF	TGCGCCAGCAGCTTGGCCGGCAGGGCCAATGGCTACACCTTC
TRBJ2-3	.	TRBV7-2	TRBD2	CASSSGWGGKSADTQYF	TGTGCCAGCAGCTCCGGCTGGGGGGGTAAATCAGCAGATACGCAGTATTTT
TRBJ1-1	.	TRBV18	.	CASSPLRIWNTEAFF	TGTGCCAGCTCACCCTTACGGATTTGGAACACTGAAGCTTTCTTT
TRBJ2-5	.	TRBV5-4	TRBD1	CASSSETGSGETQYF	TGTGCCAGCAGTTCTGAGACAGGGTCAGGGGAGACCCAGTACTTC
TRBJ1-1	.	TRBV4-2	.	CASSQVGLGIPEAFF	TGTGCCAGCAGCCAAGTGGGTCTGGGGATTCCCGAAGCTTTCTTT
TRBJ1-5	.	TRBV6-1	TRBD1	CASSVFPSDRDYQPQHF	TGTGCCAGCAGTGTTTTCCCCTCGGACAGGGACTATCAGCCCCAGCATTTT
TRBJ2-7	.	TRBV7-2	.	CASSRDGPGPYEQYF	TGTGCCAGCAGCCGGGATGGTCCAGGTCCCTACGAGCAGTACTTC
TRBJ2-1	.	TRBV7-9	.	CASSFVLGTGRDNEQFF	TGTGCCAGCAGCTTTGTGTTGGGTACAGGGAGGGACAATGAGCAGTTCTTC
TRBJ1-5	.	TRBV5-5	TRBD1	CASSQTGGSNQPQHF	TGTGCCAGCAGCCAGACAGGGGGTAGCAATCAGCCCCAGCATTTT
TRBJ1-2	.	TRBV6-5	TRBD1	CASSYPGQGYGYTF	TGTGCCAGCAGTTACCCCGGACAGGGGTATGGCTACACCTTC
TRBJ2-1	.	TRBV7-6	.	CASSLDRNNEQFF	TGTGCCAGCAGTCTAGACAGGAACAATGAGCAGTTCTTC
TRBJ2-5	.	TRBV7-2	.	CASSSSGGETQYF	TGTGCCAGCAGCTCGAGCGGAGGAGAGACCCAGTACTTC
TRBJ1-2	.	TRBV2	.	CASYKRGYTF	TGTGCCAGCTATAAGCGGGGCTACACCTTC
TRBJ2-5	.	TRBV5-4	.	CASSRQETQYF	TGTGCCAGCAGCCGCCAAGAGACCCAGTACTTC